Listed below are T cell receptor beta chains from one sample, sequenced in a study of T cells in Graves' hyperthyroidism and ophthalmopathy. TCRdb used MiXCR to reprocess the multiplex PCR reads, holding one entry per CDR3 protein. Altogether around 600,000 distinct CDR3 sequences are present, about 14% being singletons, with the ten largest covering about 6.6%. The sequencing sample was made of blood. The receptor set was obtained from a woman between 18 and 29 years old with Graves' ophthalmopathy. CDR3s include the opening cysteine and the closing phenylalanine or tryptophan. The D gene is left open where the match is weak. Clone size, where shown, is once, few, many, or a class for clones that have expanded.

cdr3_aa: CASSLGLALPHEQYF
cdr3_nt: TGTGCCAGCAGCTTGGGACTAGCCCTACCCCACGAGCAGTACTTC
d_call: TRBD2
v_call: TRBV7-9
clone_size: many
j_call: TRBJ2-7

cdr3_aa: CASSQGMATRTGALDYEQYF
cdr3_nt: TGTGCCAGCAGCCAAGGTATGGCAACGAGAACGGGCGCTCTCGACTACGAGCAGTACTTC
d_call: NA
v_call: TRBV14
clone_size: NA
j_call: TRBJ2-7

cdr3_aa: CSVDRTLNTEAFF
cdr3_nt: TGCAGCGTTGACAGAACTCTGAACACTGAAGCTTTCTTT
d_call: NA
v_call: TRBV29-1
clone_size: many
j_call: TRBJ1-1

cdr3_aa: CASSPGLAGAVGETQYF
cdr3_nt: TGTGCCAGTAGCCCTGGACTAGCGGGAGCCGTAGGAGAGACCCAGTACTTC
d_call: TRBD2
v_call: TRBV19
clone_size: many
j_call: TRBJ2-5

cdr3_aa: CARGSREQFF
cdr3_nt: TGTGCCCGCGGGAGTCGTGAGCAGTTCTTC
d_call: TRBD2
v_call: TRBV28
clone_size: many
j_call: TRBJ2-1

cdr3_aa: CASSPGTGVETQYF
cdr3_nt: TGTGCCAGCAGTCCAGGGACAGGGGTTGAGACCCAGTACTTC
d_call: TRBD1
v_call: TRBV12-3/TRBV12-4
clone_size: many
j_call: TRBJ2-5

cdr3_aa: CASSVVAAPNYGYTF
cdr3_nt: TGTGCCAGCAGCGTAGTGGCAGCTCCTAACTATGGCTACACCTTC
d_call: NA
v_call: TRBV9
clone_size: NA
j_call: TRBJ1-2

cdr3_aa: CASSLVLEGGGKADTQYF
cdr3_nt: TGTGCCAGCAGCTTAGTGTTGGAGGGCGGCGGGAAGGCAGATACGCAGTATTTT
d_call: NA
v_call: TRBV11-2
clone_size: many
j_call: TRBJ2-3

cdr3_aa: CSAESTSGSISYEQYF
cdr3_nt: TGCAGTGCCGAGAGTACTAGCGGGAGTATCTCCTACGAGCAGTACTTC
d_call: TRBD2
v_call: TRBV20-1
clone_size: once
j_call: TRBJ2-7

cdr3_aa: CASTGSTGGNNEKLFF
cdr3_nt: TGTGCCAGTACCGGGTCGACAGGGGGCAATAATGAAAAACTGTTTTTT
d_call: TRBD1
v_call: TRBV19
clone_size: NA
j_call: TRBJ1-4

cdr3_aa: CAWSALPPYEQYF
cdr3_nt: TGTGCCTGGAGTGCCCTTCCGCCCTACGAGCAGTACTTC
d_call: NA
v_call: TRBV30
clone_size: many
j_call: TRBJ2-7

cdr3_aa: CAGSPGGTDSPLHF
cdr3_nt: TGTGCCGGCAGCCCGGGGGGAACGGATTCACCCCTCCACTTT
d_call: NA
v_call: TRBV9
clone_size: NA
j_call: TRBJ1-6

cdr3_aa: CASSEERGLHYRPNIQYF
cdr3_nt: TGTGCCAGCAGTGAAGAGAGGGGACTACATTATCGCCCAAACATTCAGTACTTC
d_call: TRBD2
v_call: TRBV6-1
clone_size: few
j_call: TRBJ2-4

cdr3_aa: CASSLWLGGSAGGNQPQHF
cdr3_nt: TGTGCCAGCAGTTTATGGCTGGGGGGTTCCGCTGGTGGCAATCAGCCCCAGCATTTT
d_call: NA
v_call: TRBV12-3/TRBV12-4
clone_size: many
j_call: TRBJ1-5

cdr3_aa: CAWIPGTGALNTEAFF
cdr3_nt: TGTGCCTGGATCCCCGGGACAGGGGCATTGAACACTGAAGCTTTCTTT
d_call: TRBD1
v_call: TRBV30
clone_size: NA
j_call: TRBJ1-1

cdr3_aa: CASSSRMGEQETQYF
cdr3_nt: TGTGCCAGCAGCTCTAGGATGGGAGAACAAGAGACCCAGTACTTC
d_call: NA
v_call: TRBV11-1
clone_size: few
j_call: TRBJ2-5

cdr3_aa: CASSQEGGSEELNYEQYF
cdr3_nt: TGTGCCAGCAGCCAAGAAGGGGGGTCGGAGGAATTGAACTACGAGCAGTACTTC
d_call: NA
v_call: TRBV3-1
clone_size: few
j_call: TRBJ2-7

cdr3_aa: CASSYSFGLAGQRNTGELFF
cdr3_nt: TGTGCCAGCAGTTACTCTTTCGGACTAGCGGGTCAGCGGAACACCGGGGAGCTGTTTTTT
d_call: TRBD2
v_call: TRBV6-2/TRBV6-3
clone_size: many
j_call: TRBJ2-2

cdr3_aa: CASREGASTNEKLFF
cdr3_nt: TGCGCCAGCAGAGAGGGGGCGTCGACTAATGAAAAACTGTTTTTT
d_call: TRBD1
v_call: TRBV5-1
clone_size: many
j_call: TRBJ1-4

cdr3_aa: CSVLPGQGAETQYF
cdr3_nt: TGCAGTGTCCTGCCGGGACAGGGGGCAGAGACCCAGTACTTC
d_call: TRBD1
v_call: TRBV20-1
clone_size: many
j_call: TRBJ2-5

cdr3_aa: CASSSTGYRNEQYF
cdr3_nt: TGTGCCAGCAGCTCCACAGGGTATAGAAACGAGCAGTACTTC
d_call: NA
v_call: TRBV7-9
clone_size: many
j_call: TRBJ2-7

cdr3_aa: CASSLRGIGYKQYF
cdr3_nt: TGTGCCAGCAGTTTAAGGGGGATCGGGTACAAGCAGTACTTC
d_call: NA
v_call: TRBV27
clone_size: NA
j_call: TRBJ2-7

cdr3_aa: CASSREGGVSQPQHF
cdr3_nt: TGTGCCAGCTCCCGCGAGGGAGGGGTGAGTCAGCCCCAGCATTTT
d_call: NA
v_call: TRBV18
clone_size: many
j_call: TRBJ1-5

cdr3_aa: CASSLQRQASYEQYF
cdr3_nt: TGTGCCAGCAGCTTACAGAGACAGGCCTCCTACGAGCAGTACTTC
d_call: NA
v_call: TRBV7-2
clone_size: NA
j_call: TRBJ2-7

cdr3_aa: CASWRAGVNEQFF
cdr3_nt: TGTGCCAGCTGGAGGGCCGGGGTGAATGAGCAGTTCTTC
d_call: NA
v_call: TRBV6-2/TRBV6-3
clone_size: many
j_call: TRBJ2-1

cdr3_aa: CASSGTVGTYEQYF
cdr3_nt: TGTGCCAGCAGCGGGACGGTTGGGACTTACGAGCAGTACTTC
d_call: NA
v_call: TRBV7-9
clone_size: many
j_call: TRBJ2-7

cdr3_aa: CASSLMNTDTQYF
cdr3_nt: TGTGCCAGCAGTTTGATGAACACAGATACGCAGTATTTT
d_call: NA
v_call: TRBV27
clone_size: few
j_call: TRBJ2-3

cdr3_aa: CASSPWGDSKETQYF
cdr3_nt: TGTGCCAGCAGCCCCTGGGGGGACAGCAAAGAGACCCAGTACTTC
d_call: NA
v_call: TRBV28
clone_size: NA
j_call: TRBJ2-5

cdr3_aa: CASSQEASGYNEQFF
cdr3_nt: TGCGCCAGCAGCCAAGAGGCTAGCGGTTACAATGAGCAGTTCTTC
d_call: TRBD2
v_call: TRBV4-1
clone_size: NA
j_call: TRBJ2-1

cdr3_aa: CASRAGGSYNEQFF
cdr3_nt: TGTGCCAGCAGAGCGGGAGGATCGTACAATGAGCAGTTCTTC
d_call: TRBD2
v_call: TRBV6-2/TRBV6-3
clone_size: NA
j_call: TRBJ2-1

cdr3_aa: CASSAKLGATDTQYF
cdr3_nt: TGTGCCAGCAGCGCCAAACTAGGGGCCACAGATACGCAGTATTTT
d_call: NA
v_call: TRBV7-2
clone_size: many
j_call: TRBJ2-3

cdr3_aa: CASSEALWTGELFF
cdr3_nt: TGTGCCAGCAGTGAAGCGCTCTGGACCGGGGAGCTGTTTTTT
d_call: NA
v_call: TRBV2
clone_size: few
j_call: TRBJ2-2

cdr3_aa: CATCFRSSTDTQYF
cdr3_nt: TGTGCTACATGTTTCCGGTCTAGCACAGATACGCAGTATTTT
d_call: NA
v_call: TRBV28
clone_size: many
j_call: TRBJ2-3

cdr3_aa: CASSQVASGQVVDTQYF
cdr3_nt: TGTGCCAGCAGCCAAGTGGCTAGCGGACAAGTGGTAGATACGCAGTATTTT
d_call: TRBD2
v_call: TRBV3-1
clone_size: few
j_call: TRBJ2-3